This TCR beta chain emerged from a study of molecular identifiers for immune sequencing clone quantification. Study overall: In the replicates, RNA derived from around 18,000 or 91,000 naive CD8 cells was divided into five parts, and four were sequenced. Study-wide points: Effector cells had over 99% of their molecules in clones above 20 RNA copies, while naive cells had under 1%.

CDR3 size: 13 residues. CDR1 and CDR2 from the germline V gene are MDHEN and SYDVKM. V gave up 3 bases and J gave up 2 bases, with 8 bases separating them. Naive CD8 libraries came from approximately 20,000 to 1,000,000 sorted cells with 10%, 30% or 50% RNA. Sorting recovered naive CD8 T cells on a CD8+CD4-CCR7+CD45RA+ profile. TCRdb analysed the PCR reads with MiXCR anew, one entry per CDR3 protein. The repertoire has roughly 100,000 distinct CDR3 sequences, around 37% of them found once; the top ten carry roughly 9.7%. Note on this clonotype: Its antigen is still unknown. This is likely a read error, given that the CDR3 carries no conserved phenylalanine or tryptophan at its end.

The chain has TRBV28 and TRBJ2-7; D unresolved. Sample: naive CD8+ T cells from blood, with Jurkat cell RNA spiked in. Subset described: FACS-sorted CD8+CD4-CCR7+CD45RA+ naive T cells. The sequence came from a human donor in good health. Some libraries in this study had Jurkat cell RNA spiked in. The CDR3 region is CASSFGQPYEQYL. The CDR3 region has the DNA TGTGCCAGCAGTTTCGGGCAGCCCTACGAGCAGTACCTC.